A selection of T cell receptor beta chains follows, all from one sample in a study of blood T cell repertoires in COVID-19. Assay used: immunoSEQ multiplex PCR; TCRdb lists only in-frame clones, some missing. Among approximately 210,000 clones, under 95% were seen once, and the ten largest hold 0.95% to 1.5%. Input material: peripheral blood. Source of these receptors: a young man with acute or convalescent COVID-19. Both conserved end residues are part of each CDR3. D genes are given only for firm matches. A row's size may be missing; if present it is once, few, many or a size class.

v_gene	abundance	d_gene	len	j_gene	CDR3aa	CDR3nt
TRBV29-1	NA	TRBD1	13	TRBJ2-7	CSVEASGGREQYF	TGCAGCGTTGAGGCCTCAGGGGGAAGAGAGCAGTACTTC
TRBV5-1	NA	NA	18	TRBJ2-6	CASSLAGLAGSGANVLTF	TGCGCCAGCAGCTTGGCGGGTTTGGCTGGCTCTGGGGCCAACGTCCTGACTTTC
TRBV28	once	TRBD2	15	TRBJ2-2	CASSGTGGGPGELFF	TGTGCCAGCAGTGGAACCGGGGGGGGCCCCGGGGAGCTGTTTTTT
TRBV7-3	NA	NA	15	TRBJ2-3	CASSPGGGGTDTQYF	TGTGCCAGCAGCCCAGGGGGAGGTGGCACAGATACGCAGTATTTT
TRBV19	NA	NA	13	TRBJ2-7	CASTGGRSYEQYF	TGTGCCAGTACCGGGGGGCGATCCTACGAGCAGTACTTC
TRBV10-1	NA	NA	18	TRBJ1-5	CASTAEGDGLSSNQPQHF	TGCGCCAGCACCGCCGAGGGGGATGGACTGTCTAGCAATCAGCCCCAGCATTTT
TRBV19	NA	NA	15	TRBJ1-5	CASMAARVGNQPQHF	TGTGCCAGTATGGCTGCCCGGGTAGGCAATCAGCCCCAGCATTTT
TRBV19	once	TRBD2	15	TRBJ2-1	CASSISGRGVNEQFF	TGTGCCAGTAGTATCAGCGGGAGAGGTGTGAATGAGCAGTTCTTC
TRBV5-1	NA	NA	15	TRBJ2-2	CASRDFRGYTGELFF	TGCGCCAGCAGGGATTTTAGGGGGTACACCGGGGAGCTGTTTTTT
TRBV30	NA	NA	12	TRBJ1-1	CAWKLIQAEAFF	TGTGCCTGGAAGTTGATACAGGCTGAAGCTTTCTTT
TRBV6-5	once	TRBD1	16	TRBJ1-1	CASSYPGQGARTEAFF	TGTGCCAGCAGTTACCCGGGACAGGGGGCGCGGACTGAAGCTTTCTTT
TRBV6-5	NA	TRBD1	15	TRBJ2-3	CASSNQGEGTDTQYF	TGTGCCAGCAGCAACCAGGGGGAAGGCACAGATACGCAGTATTTT
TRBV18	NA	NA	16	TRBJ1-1	CASSPSRARTDTEAFF	TGTGCCAGCTCACCCTCCAGGGCTAGGACGGACACTGAAGCTTTCTTT
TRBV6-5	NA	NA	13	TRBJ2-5	CASSWTDKETQYF	TGTGCCAGCAGTTGGACAGATAAAGAGACCCAGTACTTC
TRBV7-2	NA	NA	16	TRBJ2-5	CASSSQGRSISETQYF	TGTGCCAGCAGCTCTCAGGGGAGATCAATTTCGGAGACCCAGTACTTC
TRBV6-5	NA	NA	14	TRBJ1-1	CASRGDGLNTEAFF	TGTGCCAGCAGGGGAGACGGTTTGAACACTGAAGCTTTCTTT
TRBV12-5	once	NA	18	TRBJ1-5	CASGPLRRGLFSNQPQHF	TGTGCTAGTGGTCCCCTCCGTCGGGGTCTCTTTAGCAATCAGCCCCAGCATTTT
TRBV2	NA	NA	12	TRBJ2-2	CASRLYTGELFF	TGTGCCAGCCGACTATACACCGGGGAGCTGTTTTTT
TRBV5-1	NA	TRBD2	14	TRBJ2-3	CASSFGGSTDTQYF	TGCGCCAGCAGCTTCGGGGGGTCCACAGATACGCAGTATTTT
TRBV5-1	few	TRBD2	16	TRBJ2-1	CASSSSGTSGYNEQFF	TGCGCCAGCAGCTCCTCCGGGACTAGCGGATACAATGAGCAGTTCTTC
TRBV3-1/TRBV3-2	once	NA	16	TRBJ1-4	CASSQEYGTTNEKLFF	TGTGCCAGCAGCCAAGAGTACGGGACAACTAATGAAAAACTGTTTTTT
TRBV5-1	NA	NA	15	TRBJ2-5	CASSPEPGLQETQYF	TGCGCCAGCAGCCCAGAACCGGGACTTCAAGAGACCCAGTACTTC
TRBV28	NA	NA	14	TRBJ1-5	CASSLGGSNQPQHF	TGTGCCAGCAGTTTAGGAGGGAGCAATCAGCCCCAGCATTTT
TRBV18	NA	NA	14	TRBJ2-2	CASSRDRNTGELFF	TGTGCCAGCTCACGTGACAGGAACACCGGGGAGCTGTTTTTT
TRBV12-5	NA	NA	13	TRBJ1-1	CASGPQMNTEAFF	TGTGCTAGTGGTCCACAGATGAACACTGAAGCTTTCTTT
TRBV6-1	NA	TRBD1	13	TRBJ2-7	CASSETGLNEQYF	TGTGCCAGCAGTGAGACAGGGCTCAACGAGCAGTACTTC
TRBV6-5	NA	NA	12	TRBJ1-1	CASSFRDTEAFF	TGTGCCAGCAGTTTCCGGGACACTGAAGCTTTCTTT
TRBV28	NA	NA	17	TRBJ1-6	CASSSIPSLGASSPLHF	TGTGCCAGCAGTTCTATCCCCTCCCTTGGGGCCAGTTCACCCCTCCACTTT
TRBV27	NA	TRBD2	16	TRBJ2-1	CASSLSGLAPYNEQFF	TGTGCCAGCAGTTTATCCGGACTAGCTCCCTACAATGAGCAGTTCTTC
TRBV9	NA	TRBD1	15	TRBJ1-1	CASSPWGQPRTEAFF	TGTGCCAGCAGCCCATGGGGACAGCCGAGGACTGAAGCTTTCTTT
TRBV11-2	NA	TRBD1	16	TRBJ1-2	CASSSTGQNLRGGYTF	TGTGCCAGCAGCTCGACGGGACAGAACCTACGGGGCGGCTACACCTTC
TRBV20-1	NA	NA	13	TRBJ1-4	CSASTGPNEKLFF	TGCAGTGCTAGTACAGGGCCTAATGAAAAACTGTTTTTT
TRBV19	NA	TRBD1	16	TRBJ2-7	CASSGLLGQGAYEQYF	TGTGCCAGTAGTGGGCTCCTGGGACAGGGGGCCTACGAGCAGTACTTC
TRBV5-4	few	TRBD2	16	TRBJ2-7	CASSKILAGGSYEQYF	TGTGCCAGCAGCAAAATACTAGCGGGGGGATCCTACGAGCAGTACTTC
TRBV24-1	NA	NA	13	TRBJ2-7	CATSDLRQGEQYF	TGTGCCACCAGTGATTTACGCCAGGGCGAGCAGTACTTC
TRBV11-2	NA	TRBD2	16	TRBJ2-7	CASSLDRTSGMNEQYF	TGTGCCAGCAGCTTAGACAGGACGAGCGGGATGAACGAGCAGTACTTC
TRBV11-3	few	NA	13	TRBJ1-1	CASSIDVNTEAFF	TGTGCCAGCAGCATAGACGTGAACACTGAAGCTTTCTTT
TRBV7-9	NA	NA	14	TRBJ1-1	CASSLDLRGTEAFF	TGTGCCAGCAGCTTAGATCTCAGGGGCACTGAAGCTTTCTTT
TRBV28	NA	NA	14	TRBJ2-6	CASSLAAGANVLTF	TGTGCCAGCAGTTTGGCAGCTGGGGCCAACGTCCTGACTTTC
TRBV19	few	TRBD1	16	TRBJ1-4	CASSIPRTGINEKLFF	TGTGCCAGTAGTATCCCCAGGACAGGGATCAATGAAAAACTGTTTTTT
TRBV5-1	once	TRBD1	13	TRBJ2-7	CASNGQGTYEQYF	TGCGCCAGCAACGGACAGGGGACCTACGAGCAGTACTTC
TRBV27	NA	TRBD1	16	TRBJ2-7	CASSLEGGQGREEQYF	TGTGCCAGCAGTTTAGAGGGGGGACAGGGAAGGGAGGAGCAGTACTTC
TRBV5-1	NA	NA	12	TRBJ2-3	CASSLKLDTQYF	TGCGCCAGCAGCTTGAAGCTGGATACGCAGTATTTT
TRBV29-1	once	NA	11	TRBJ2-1	CSVVWSDEQFF	TGCAGCGTTGTATGGTCGGATGAGCAGTTCTTC
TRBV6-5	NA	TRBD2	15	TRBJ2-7	CASRAGTSLYYEQYF	TGTGCCAGCAGAGCCGGGACTAGCCTCTACTACGAGCAGTACTTC
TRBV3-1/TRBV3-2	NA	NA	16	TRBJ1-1	CASSPWGLIKNTEAFF	TGTGCCAGCAGCCCGTGGGGCCTCATAAAGAACACTGAAGCTTTCTTT
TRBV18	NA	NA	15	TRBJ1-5	CASSPSGPENQPQHF	TGTGCCAGCTCACCCTCAGGCCCGGAAAATCAGCCCCAGCATTTT
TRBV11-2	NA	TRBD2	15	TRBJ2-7	CASSFFGGGGYEQYF	TGTGCCAGCAGCTTTTTTGGCGGGGGGGGCTACGAGCAGTACTTC
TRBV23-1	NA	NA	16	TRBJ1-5	CASTKLQQGAHQPQHF	TGCGCCAGCACCAAACTTCAACAGGGAGCCCATCAGCCCCAGCATTTT
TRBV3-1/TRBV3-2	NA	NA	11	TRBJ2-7	CASSLRGEQYF	TGTGCCAGCAGCCTTAGGGGCGAGCAGTACTTC
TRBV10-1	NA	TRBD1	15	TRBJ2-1	CASSDNDRAYNEQFF	TGCGCCAGCAGTGATAATGACAGGGCCTACAATGAGCAGTTCTTC
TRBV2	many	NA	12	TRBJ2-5	CASSELGDTEYF	TGTGCCAGCAGTGAATTAGGGGATACCGAGTACTTC
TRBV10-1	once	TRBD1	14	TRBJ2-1	CASSETGTANEQFF	TGCGCCAGCAGTGAAACCGGGACAGCCAATGAGCAGTTCTTC
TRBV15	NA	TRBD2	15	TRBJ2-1	CATSTRTSGGNEQFF	TGTGCCACCAGCACCAGGACTAGCGGGGGGAATGAGCAGTTCTTC
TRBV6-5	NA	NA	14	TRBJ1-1	CASSNLADNTEAFF	TGTGCCAGCAGTAACCTGGCAGATAACACTGAAGCTTTCTTT
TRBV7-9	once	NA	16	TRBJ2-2	CASSLGVGADTGELFF	TGTGCCAGCAGCTTAGGCGTAGGGGCGGACACCGGGGAGCTGTTTTTT
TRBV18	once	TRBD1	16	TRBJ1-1	CASSPVLGQGNTEAFF	TGTGCCAGCTCACCGGTTCTGGGACAGGGGAACACTGAAGCTTTCTTT
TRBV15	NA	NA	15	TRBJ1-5	CATSTSSGGGQPQHF	TGTGCCACCAGCACCTCGTCGGGGGGAGGTCAGCCCCAGCATTTT
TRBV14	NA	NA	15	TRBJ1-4	CASSQAGRNNEKLFF	TGTGCCAGCAGCCAAGCCGGCAGGAATAATGAAAAACTGTTTTTT
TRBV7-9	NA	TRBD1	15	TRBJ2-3	CASSLRDRVTDTQYF	TGTGCCAGCAGCTTACGGGACAGGGTTACAGATACGCAGTATTTT